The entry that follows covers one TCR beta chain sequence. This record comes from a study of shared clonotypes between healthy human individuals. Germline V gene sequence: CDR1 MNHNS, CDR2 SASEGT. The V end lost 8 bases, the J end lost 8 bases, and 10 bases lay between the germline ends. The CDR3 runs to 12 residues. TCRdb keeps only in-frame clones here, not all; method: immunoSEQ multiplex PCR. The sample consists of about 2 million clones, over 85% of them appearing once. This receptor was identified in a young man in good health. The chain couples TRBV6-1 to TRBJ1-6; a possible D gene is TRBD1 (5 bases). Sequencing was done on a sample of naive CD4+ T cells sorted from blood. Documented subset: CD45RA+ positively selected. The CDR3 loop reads CASGWGDSPLHF. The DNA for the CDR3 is TGTGCCAGCGGTTGGGGGGATTCACCCCTCCACTTT.